The 20 T cell receptor beta chains below were found in one sample sequenced in a study of cytomegalovirus exposure and HLA in healthy donors. The protocol was immunoSEQ multiplex PCR, while the TCRdb copy is restricted to in-frame clones and leaves out a portion. The sample has 95,000 to 120,000 clones; 90% to 96% are singletons. Source material: PBMCs. Source of these receptors: a woman under 30 in good health and CMV-seronegative.

The rearrangement uses TRBV18 and TRBJ2-7, with 9 bases aligning to TRBD1. The V segment lost 3 bases and the J segment 7 bases; nucleotides outside the gene matches: 13. The CDR3 sequence is 16 residues long. CDR1 KGHSH and CDR2 LQKENI come from the germline V gene. CDR3 in amino acids: CASSPYSGQGTREQYF. DNA of the CDR3: TGTGCCAGCTCACCTTACAGCGGACAGGGGACGCGGGAGCAGTACTTC.

The V call is TRBV4-3, the J call TRBJ2-3; no clear D. Trimming left V 0 bases short and J 4 bases short, with 17 bases between. Germline CDR1 LGHNA, CDR2 YSLEER. This CDR3 has 17 amino acids. In DNA form, the CDR3 reads TGCGCCAGCAGCCAAGATTTCGCGGTTAGTGGCGCAGATACGCAGTATTTT. It codes for CASSQDFAVSGADTQYF.

The rearrangement uses TRBV7-3 and TRBJ1-1; D uncertain. This CDR3 has 13 amino acids. Germline V gene sequence: CDR1 SGHTA, CDR2 FQGTGA. V shed 2 bases and J shed 4 bases, with 8 bases lying between them. CDR3 bases: TGTGCCAGCAGCTTATACAGCTCCACTGAAGCTTTCTTT. This codes for CASSLYSSTEAFF.

V and J are TRBV5-4 and TRBJ1-1; D is possibly TRBD1 (5 bases). The CDR3 loop spans 14 amino acids. Germline V lookup: CDR1 SGHNT, CDR2 YYREEE (reference sequence). Trimming left V 2 bases short and J 3 bases short, with 11 bases between. The CDR3 spells CASSFKAGYTEAFF. Written as DNA, the CDR3 is TGTGCCAGCAGCTTTAAGGCAGGGTACACTGAAGCTTTCTTT.

The J gene is TRBJ1-1, the V gene TRBV9; D gene ambiguous. CDR3 length equals 14 residues. Germline V gene lookup returns CDR1 SGDLS and CDR2 YYNGEE. V lost 5 bases, J lost 4 bases, and 15 bases lay in between. The DNA for the CDR3 is TGTGCCAGCAGTGGTGGGGTGGCGGGCACTGAAGCTTTCTTT. The encoded protein is CASSGGVAGTEAFF.

This clone was picked up one time. The V call is TRBV7-3, the J call TRBJ2-7; TRBD2 matches 9 bases. V shed 4 bases and J 2 bases; nucleotides not matched to a gene: 9. CDR1 is SGHTA, CDR2 FQGTGA, per germline. The CDR3 consists of 16 residues. The DNA of the CDR3 is TGTGCCAGCAGCTCGACCAAGGGACTAGCACCCTACGAGCAGTACTTC. Amino acid sequence: CASSSTKGLAPYEQYF.

The V and J genes are TRBV5-4 and TRBJ2-7; D is possibly TRBD1 (5 bases). The germline V gene has CDR1 SGHNT and CDR2 YYREEE (reference sequence). V dropped 4 bases and J dropped 3 bases, with 11 bases sitting between them. The CDR3 is made up of 13 amino acids. CDR3 nucleotide sequence: TGTGCCAGCAGCATTCCGGACAACTACGAGCAGTACTTC. Translation gives CASSIPDNYEQYF.

The chain uses TRBV29-1 and TRBJ1-2, with D maybe TRBD1 (5 bases). This CDR3 is built from 14 residues. CDR1 SQVTM and CDR2 ANQGSEA come from the germline V gene. The V end lost 5 bases, the J end lost 5 bases, and 18 bases lay between the germline ends. In DNA, the CDR3 is TGCAGCGTTCTCCCCCCCAGGGAGGGGTATGGCTACACCTTC. It specifies CSVLPPREGYGYTF.

The chain employs TRBV27 and TRBJ2-3; D gene uncertain. Germline assignment: CDR1 MNHEY and CDR2 SMNVEV (reference sequence). The CDR3 contains 15 residues. Trimming took off 3 bases at V and 0 bases at J, with 10 bases between the two ends. The DNA for the CDR3 is TGTGCCAGCAGTTTGGCGGAGCCTAGCACAGATACGCAGTATTTT. Its protein product is CASSLAEPSTDTQYF.

The chain carries TRBV10-1 and TRBJ2-3, with D possibly TRBD2 on 7 matching bases. Per the germline V gene, CDR1 is WNHNN and CDR2 is SYGVQD (reference sequence). V lost 6 bases, J lost 2 bases, and 21 bases lay in between. The CDR3 contains 17 residues. CDR3 loop: CASRDSDDGGHTDTQYF. The DNA for the CDR3 is TGCGCCAGCAGAGACTCTGATGACGGGGGGCACACAGATACGCAGTATTTT.

The V gene is TRBV6-5, the J gene TRBJ2-7, with D possibly TRBD2 on 6 matching bases. The V gene lost 0 bases and the J gene lost 4 bases, with 13 bases spanning the gap. The germline CDR1 and CDR2 sequences are MNHEY and SVGAGI. The CDR3 consists of 15 residues. The CDR3 reads CASSYSAMRGYEQYF. DNA of the CDR3: TGTGCCAGCAGTTACTCGGCAATGCGGGGATACGAGCAGTACTTC.

The chain employs TRBV29-1 and TRBJ2-7, with 8 nucleotides matching TRBD2. CDR3 length: 14 residues. Per the germline V gene, CDR1 is SQVTM and CDR2 is ANQGSEA. The V and J ends lost 3 bases and 1 base, in that order; junction bases with no gene match: 5. CDR3 nucleotide sequence: TGCAGCGTTGAGAGCGGGGGAGAGTCCTACGAGCAGTACTTC. The encoded protein is CSVESGGESYEQYF.

V and J are TRBV19 and TRBJ2-7; 11 nucleotides align to TRBD1. The CDR3 covers 13 residues. Germline CDR1 reads LNHDA; CDR2 reads SQIVND (reference sequence). Germline trimming cut 5 bases from V and 4 bases from J; bases unmatched to any gene: 1. CDR3 sequence (DNA): TGTGCCAGTAGTGGGGACAGGGGGTACGAGCAGTACTTC. It specifies CASSGDRGYEQYF.

The chain uses TRBV28 and TRBJ1-2; no firm D call. The CDR3 is made up of 12 amino acids. Trimming took off 6 bases at V and 0 bases at J, with 5 bases between the two ends. Germline CDR1 is MDHEN and CDR2 is SYDVKM. CDR3 sequence (DNA): TGTGCCAGCAGCCTTACTAACTATGGCTACACCTTC. This sequence encodes CASSLTNYGYTF.

The rearrangement links TRBV4-1 to TRBJ2-7, with 7 bases aligning to TRBD1. This CDR3 is built from 14 residues. The V gene's germline CDR1 is MGHRA and CDR2 YSYEKL. V lost 3 bases to trimming and J lost 2 bases; unmatched junction nucleotides: 4. CDR3 nucleotides: TGCGCCAGCAGCCATGGGACAGATCCCTACGAGCAGTACTTC. This gives the protein CASSHGTDPYEQYF.

The chain uses TRBV6-6 and TRBJ1-1; TRBD1 agrees at 7 bases. V gave up 6 bases and J gave up 10 bases; unmatched junction bases: 8. Germline values: CDR1 MNHNY, CDR2 SVGAGI (reference sequence). This CDR3 region has 12 residues. CDR3 nucleotide sequence: TGTGCCAGCAGGCGAGGACAGGCGGTAGCTTTCTTT. Translating it yields CASRRGQAVAFF.

The rearrangement uses TRBV6-1 and TRBJ2-1; D is unclear. V lost 4 bases to trimming and J lost 5 bases, with 9 bases between them. The length of the CDR3 is 13 residues. Looked up from germline, CDR1 is MNHNS and CDR2 is SASEGT. CDR3 amino acids: CASSVSVNNEQFF. Here the CDR3 DNA reads TGTGCCAGCAGTGTTTCAGTAAACAATGAGCAGTTCTTC.

This clone was found once. CDR3 in amino acids: CASSSTGAPNSPLHF. The CDR3 DNA reads as TGTGCCAGCAGCTCGACAGGGGCTCCGAATTCACCCCTCCACTTT. The J gene is TRBJ1-6, the V gene TRBV5-6; 8 nucleotides agree with TRBD1. J lost 7 bases, V lost 3 bases, and 6 bases had no gene match. This CDR3 is 15 amino acids long. Germline V gives CDR1 SGHDT, CDR2 YYEEEE.

This chain joins TRBV5-1 and TRBJ2-7; D is possibly TRBD2 (6 bases). CDR1 SGHRS and CDR2 YFSETQ come from the germline V gene. The CDR3 runs to 14 residues. With 0 bases removed from V and 1 base from J, the gap between germline ends came to 8 bases. The CDR3 protein is CASSLVAGSYEQYF. CDR3 coding DNA: TGCGCCAGCAGCTTGGTCGCGGGGTCCTACGAGCAGTACTTC. Combining the CDR3 with reference TRBV5-1 and TRBJ2-7 gives the whole variable domain KAGVTQTPRYLIKTRGQQVTLSCSPISGHRSVSWYQQTPGQGLQFLFEYFSETQRNKGNFPGRFSGRQFSNSRSEMNVSTLELGDSALYLCASSLVAGSYEQYFGPGTRLTVT.

DNA for the CDR3: TGTGCCAGTAGTATAGATTCGGGGAGAAACTACGAGCAGTACTTC. This sequence encodes CASSIDSGRNYEQYF. V is TRBV19 and J is TRBJ2-7; D perhaps matches TRBD2 (5 bases). V was pared by 0 bases and J by 3 bases, with 12 bases between. Germline values: CDR1 LNHDA, CDR2 SQIVND (reference sequence). The length of the CDR3 is 15 residues.